These 27 T cell receptor beta chains came from one sample sequenced in a study of blood T cell repertoires in COVID-19. Clones were read by immunoSEQ multiplex PCR, and TCRdb kept only the in-frame ones, dropping some. The table has about 130,000 clones, 90% seen once. Sequences were obtained from peripheral blood. The receptors shown here come from a man aged 60 to 69 with COVID-19, enrolled during active disease.

This chain connects TRBV19 to TRBJ2-4, with 9 bases matching TRBD1. CDR3 length: 15 amino acids. The V segment lost 9 bases and the J segment 11 bases; nucleotides outside the gene matches: 17. The V gene's germline CDR1 is LNHDA and CDR2 SQIVND (reference sequence). The CDR3: CASQGFTGGLSLQYF. CDR3 bases: TGTGCCAGCCAAGGCTTCACAGGGGGCCTGTCTCTTCAGTACTTC.

This rearrangement joins TRBV2 to TRBJ2-3; 7 positions match TRBD2. V trimming: 6 bases; J trimming: 2 bases; junction bases outside the gene matches: 2. Germline V lookup: CDR1 SNHLY, CDR2 FYNNEI. There are 13 residues in the CDR3. CDR3 nucleotide sequence: TGTGCCAGCAGGGGGGGGTTCACAGATACGCAGTATTTT. Protein: CASRGGFTDTQYF.

The chain employs TRBV27 and TRBJ2-2, with D tentatively TRBD2 (5 bases). The CDR3 consists of 19 residues. CDR1 is MNHEY, CDR2 SMNVEV, per germline (reference sequence). Between the trimmed V and J ends, which lost 1 base and 4 bases, there was a span of 22 bases. The CDR3 reads CASSLFASAHSGGTGELFF. CDR3 in DNA: TGTGCCAGCAGTTTATTCGCATCGGCCCACAGCGGCGGCACCGGGGAGCTGTTTTTT.

The chain carries TRBV5-4 and TRBJ1-4; no clear D gene. Trimming removed 4 bases at V and 8 bases at J, with 15 bases between. Germline V gene data show CDR1 as SGHNT and CDR2 as YYREEE (reference sequence). There are 14 residues in the CDR3. This CDR3 is CASSPDLMGEKLFF. The CDR3 bases are TGTGCCAGCAGCCCGGACTTGATGGGGGAAAAACTGTTTTTT. Complete variable domain (other parts from reference TRBV5-4 and TRBJ1-4): ETGVTQSPTHLIKTRGQQVTLRCSSQSGHNTVSWYQQALGQGPQFIFQYYREEENGRGNFPPRFSGLQFPNYSSELNVNALELDDSALYLCASSPDLMGEKLFFGSGTQLSVL.

CDR3 loop: CASSLRQEVGTDTQYF. DNA for the CDR3: TGTGCCAGCTCCCTTCGACAGGAGGTCGGCACAGATACGCAGTATTTT. The J gene is TRBJ2-3, the V gene TRBV18; a weak D match, TRBD1 (6 bases). V lost 6 bases to trimming and J lost 1 base, with 17 bases between them. The germline gives CDR1 KGHSH, CDR2 LQKENI. The CDR3 has 16 amino acids.

This chain connects TRBV2 to TRBJ1-1; no reliable D call. In germline, CDR1 is SNHLY, CDR2 FYNNEI. The CDR3 length is 14 residues. Trimming shortened V by 4 bases and J by 8 bases, and 17 bases separated the two germline ends. The CDR3 is CASSVLGGYAEAFF. The CDR3, as DNA: TGTGCCAGCAGTGTCCTTGGAGGGTATGCAGAAGCTTTCTTT.

This clone has just one count. The chain has TRBV5-1 and TRBJ2-5; TRBD2 matches 11 bases. The CDR3 spans 16 residues. From germline, CDR1 is SGHRS and CDR2 YFSETQ. After removal of 0 bases from V and 4 bases from J, the junction contained 5 bases not matched to a gene. CDR3 amino acids: CASSLAVSGRGETQYF. CDR3 DNA: TGCGCCAGCAGCTTGGCAGTTAGCGGGAGGGGAGAGACCCAGTACTTC. Complete variable domain (other parts from reference TRBV5-1 and TRBJ2-5): KAGVTQTPRYLIKTRGQQVTLSCSPISGHRSVSWYQQTPGQGLQFLFEYFSETQRNKGNFPGRFSGRQFSNSRSEMNVSTLELGDSALYLCASSLAVSGRGETQYFGPGTRLLVL.

This chain uses TRBV27 with TRBJ1-1; D gene ambiguous. Germline lookup yields CDR1 MNHEY and CDR2 SMNVEV (reference sequence). Between the trimmed V and J ends, which lost 6 bases and 1 base, there was a span of 9 bases. The CDR3 is 13 residues long. CDR3 sequence (DNA): TGTGCCAGCAGGTGGGCGTGGAACACTGAAGCTTTCTTT. It yields the protein CASRWAWNTEAFF.

CDR3 protein: CASSQGDRGIDPEAFF. CDR3 bases: TGTGCCAGCAGCCAAGGGGACAGGGGCATTGATCCTGAAGCTTTCTTT. The chain links TRBV3-1 (or the pseudogene TRBV3-2) to TRBJ1-1; 10 bases fit TRBD1. Germline CDR1 LGHDT, CDR2 YNNKEL (reference sequence). The CDR3 contains 16 residues. Unmatched junction bases numbered 8, after V lost 1 base and J lost 6 bases.

The V gene is TRBV5-6, the J gene TRBJ2-1, with a weak D call TRBD2 (5 bases). This CDR3 contains 12 residues. V shed 4 bases and J shed 10 bases, with 12 bases lying between them. From germline, CDR1 is SGHDT and CDR2 YYEEEE. This CDR3 reads CASSRVRAEQFF. The CDR3 bases are TGTGCCAGCAGCCGGGTGCGGGCCGAGCAGTTCTTC.

By share of the sample, this clone is medium-sized. The chain recombines TRBV2 with TRBJ1-2; TRBD1 is a possible D gene (6 bases). V lost 5 bases and J lost 2, with 6 bases in between. Germline CDR1 SNHLY, CDR2 FYNNEI. This CDR3 spans 12 amino acids. As DNA, the CDR3 is TGTGCCAGCAGTACAGGGAACTATGGCTACACCTTC. Its protein product is CASSTGNYGYTF.

The table lists this clone with a count of one. This sequence joins TRBV29-1 and TRBJ1-4; possibly TRBD1 for D (5 bases). The CDR3 totals 14 residues. The germline gives CDR1 SQVTM, CDR2 ANQGSEA. The V and J ends lost 4 bases and 0 bases respectively, with 9 bases between them. The CDR3 DNA reads as TGCAGCGTTGGCGGGGGTGCAACTAATGAAAAACTGTTTTTT. It is translated as CSVGGGATNEKLFF. The entire variable domain, with the rest obtained from reference TRBV29-1 and TRBJ1-4, is as follows: SAVISQKPSRDICQRGTSLTIQCQVDSQVTMMFWYRQQPGQSLTLIATANQGSEATYESGFVIDKFPISRPNLTFSTLTVSNMSPEDSSIYLCSVGGGATNEKLFFGSGTQLSVL.

This chain links TRBV30 with TRBJ2-7, with 11 bases aligning to TRBD2. This CDR3 spans 16 amino acids. The germline gives CDR1 GTSNPN, CDR2 SVGIG (reference sequence). V trimming: 0 bases; J trimming: 0 bases; junction bases outside the gene matches: 4. The CDR3 loop reads CAWSVETSGVSYEQYF. CDR3 sequence (DNA): TGTGCCTGGAGTGTAGAGACTAGCGGGGTCTCCTACGAGCAGTACTTC.

This sequence joins TRBV28 and TRBJ2-3; D gene ambiguous. The V gene lost 5 bases and the J gene lost 4 bases, with 7 bases spanning the gap. The CDR3 is 12 residues long. In germline, CDR1 is MDHEN, CDR2 SYDVKM. The CDR3 DNA follows: TGTGCCAGCAGTCCACCAGCAGATACGCAGTATTTT. Translating it yields CASSPPADTQYF.

The V gene is TRBV7-2, the J gene TRBJ1-2, with 10 bases identical to TRBD1. CDR1 and CDR2 from the germline V gene are SGHTA and FQGNSA. Trimming cost V 6 bases and J 3 bases; bases outside gene matches: 4. CDR3 length equals 14 residues. The CDR3 DNA reads TGTGCCAGCAGGGCCGGGACAGGGGACTATGGCTACACCTTC. The encoded protein is CASRAGTGDYGYTF.

This sequence joins TRBV7-3 and TRBJ1-1; possible D gene TRBD1, 5 bases. The CDR3 totals 13 residues. The germline V gene has CDR1 SGHTA and CDR2 FQGTGA. The V and J ends lost 3 bases and 7 bases respectively, with 12 bases between them. The CDR3 here is CASSFADTSEAFF. DNA of the CDR3: TGTGCCAGCAGCTTCGCGGACACGAGTGAAGCTTTCTTT.

The J gene is TRBJ1-2, the V gene TRBV12-3 or TRBV12-4; D gene uncertain. This CDR3 contains 13 residues. V was shortened by 1 base and J by 5 bases, with 8 bases between the two germline ends. The CDR3: CASSLVADYGYTF. CDR3 coding DNA: TGTGCCAGCAGTTTAGTGGCAGATTATGGCTACACCTTC.

The genes are TRBV9 and TRBJ2-7; 12 nucleotides align to TRBD2. The CDR3 spans 16 residues. The trim removed 2 bases at V and 6 bases at J, leaving 9 bases unmatched. In germline, CDR1 is SGDLS, CDR2 YYNGEE. The CDR3 region is CASSVATSGRTSEQYF. The CDR3 DNA sequence: TGTGCCAGCAGCGTCGCCACTAGCGGGAGGACGTCCGAGCAGTACTTC.

V usage is TRBV2 and J usage is TRBJ2-5; 9 bases fit TRBD1. The CDR3 totals 13 residues. Germline V gives CDR1 SNHLY, CDR2 FYNNEI. J gave up 4 bases and V 6 bases, and 3 bases lay outside the gene matches. In DNA form, the CDR3 reads TGTGCCAGCAGAGGACAGGGGCTAGAGACCCAGTACTTC. It encodes CASRGQGLETQYF.

This clone was detected only once. This sequence joins TRBV2 and TRBJ2-6, with D possibly TRBD1 on 5 matching bases. The germline V and J ends were trimmed by 1 base and 2 bases, with 6 bases remaining between them. Germline loops: CDR1 SNHLY, CDR2 FYNNEI. This CDR3 has 15 amino acids. The CDR3 bases are TGTGCCAGCAGTGAAGGGACACCTGGGGCCAACGTCCTGACTTTC. Encoded protein: CASSEGTPGANVLTF.

CDR3 sequence reads: CASSPTGIRETQYF. CDR3 in DNA: TGTGCCAGCAGCCCGACAGGGATAAGAGAGACCCAGTACTTC. The V and J genes are TRBV6-5 and TRBJ2-5; 7 bases align to TRBD1. The length of the CDR3 is 14 residues. Germline lookup yields CDR1 MNHEY and CDR2 SVGAGI. V lost 6 bases and J lost 4; bases outside the gene matches: 8.

The chain's CDR3 is CASNRMTGVGETQYF. For the CDR3, the DNA is TGTGCCAGCAACAGAATGACAGGGGTCGGAGAGACCCAGTACTTC. V is TRBV2 and J is TRBJ2-5, with TRBD1 matching over 8 bases. CDR3 length: 15 residues. V trimming: 7 bases; J trimming: 4 bases; junction bases outside the gene matches: 11. Germline CDR1 reads SNHLY; CDR2 reads FYNNEI.

The chain has TRBV18 and TRBJ2-7; no definite D call. This CDR3 contains 14 residues. V was cut by 1 base and J by 2 bases, with 9 bases left in between. The germline V gene encodes CDR1 KGHSH and CDR2 LQKENI. The CDR3 is CASSPRTETYEQYF. In nucleotides, the CDR3 is TGTGCCAGCTCACCACGTACGGAGACCTACGAGCAGTACTTC.

A note on this clone: The germline gene is not matched at one end of the junction; a read error may be the cause. V usage is TRBV7-2 and J usage is TRBJ1-4, with a tentative D call TRBD1 (6 bases). CDR1 and CDR2 from the germline V gene are SGHTA and FQGNSA. This CDR3 comprises 15 residues. The CDR3 DNA reads TGTGCCAGCAGTAATCCAGGGGACCTTAATGAAAACCTGTTTTTT. This codes for CASSNPGDLNENLFF.

The chain joins TRBV20-1 to TRBJ2-7, with TRBD1 as a possible D gene (6 bases). CDR3 size: 14 residues. Deletions cut 4 bases from V and 0 bases from J, with 13 bases between. In germline, CDR1 is DFQATT, CDR2 SNEGSKA (reference sequence). The CDR3 reads CSATERTASYEQYF. In nucleotides, the CDR3 is TGCAGTGCTACTGAGAGGACAGCCTCCTACGAGCAGTACTTC.

This sequence joins TRBV28 and TRBJ1-2; D is uncertain. V was clipped by 5 bases and J by 8 bases, with 21 bases between them. Germline V gene lookup returns CDR1 MDHEN and CDR2 SYDVKM. The CDR3 has 15 residues. The CDR3 sequence is CASSLTRVTRRGYTF. CDR3 nucleotides: TGTGCCAGCAGTCTGACTAGGGTAACGCGGCGGGGCTACACCTTC.

This chain joins TRBV4-1 and TRBJ2-2, with a weak D call TRBD2 (5 bases). The CDR3 is 16 amino acids. Germline CDR1 and CDR2: MGHRA and YSYEKL. V was clipped by 1 base and J by 3 bases, with 12 bases between them. CDR3 residues: CASSQGSSGYTGELFF. The CDR3, as DNA: TGCGCCAGCAGCCAAGGGTCCAGCGGATACACCGGGGAGCTGTTTTTT.